This paragraph covers one TCR beta chain sequence. The data were obtained in a study of control samples from healthy donors and cancer patients. From germline, CDR1 is MGHRA and CDR2 YSYEKL. V lost 0 bases and J lost 0, with 8 bases in between. The CDR3 runs 15 residues. Sequencing was performed with immunoSEQ multiplex PCR; in TCRdb, only in-frame clones are kept and a portion is missing. The sample contains 90,000 to 100,000 clones, about nine tenths of which appear only once. This receptor was taken from a woman under 30 in good health. The sequencing input was blood. This rearrangement joins TRBV4-1 to TRBJ1-2; D call uncertain. The CDR3 region has the DNA TGCGCCAGCAGCCAAGAGGCAGGCTCTAACTATGGCTACACCTTC. Translating it yields CASSQEAGSNYGYTF.